This T cell receptor (beta chain) was sequenced for a study of T cells after posttransplantation cyclophosphamide listed by TCRdb under 2016. Describing the broader study: Using TRB sequencing, the study followed how the T cell repertoire rebuilt after myeloablative bone marrow transplantation with posttransplantation cyclophosphamide given as GVHD prophylaxis. Samples from 30 to 40 PTCy-treated patients and 15 to 20 related bone marrow donors of those patients were subjected to antigen receptor sequencing. Blood from every one of the roughly 30 PTCy patients who had 1-year posttransplant specimens underwent TRB sequencing. TRB sequencing was also done on up to 3 additional blood samples from 2 to 5.2 years after transplant in 3 patients, and on pretransplant blood from 4 patients. TRA and TRB clonality were tightly correlated in ten or so samples, so subsequent TCR analyses focused on TRB only. Public TRB sequences were checked against a database of over 3,600 sequences associated with responses to pathogens, tumor antigens, self-antigens and alloantigens.

This clone has at least ten counts. Its antigen remains undetermined. There are no base qualities to consult, and no much larger clone falls within one base. TRB sequencing was run on genomic DNA with either the immunoSEQ assay at survey resolution or the hsTCRB kit. Per the original workflow: The immunoSEQ software handled the initial read processing, while the LymphoSeq R package was used for the repertoire analyses. For each TRB dataset, clonality was calculated as 1 minus normalized Shannon entropy, and the Gini coefficient was computed as well. To infer phenotypes in unsorted samples, TRB sequences from sorted subsets of the recipient or donor were mapped onto unsorted samples from the same recipient. The immuneACCESS repertoire file appears here via TCRdb, limited to in-frame rearrangements. These files lack a portion of the clones; in checked studies, under half of the deficit traces to unresolved V genes, and the cause of the others is not known. From that table come the V and J calls and clone size; the DNA was used to work out D and trimming. Listed for this sample are 44,000 or so clones, none observed only a single time. Of the sample, 2.2% falls within the top ten clones.

Peripheral blood samples were provided by related bone marrow donors on the day of marrow donation. Peripheral blood and bone marrow mononuclear cells were isolated by Ficoll-Hypaque density centrifugation and cryopreserved. The CDR1 and CDR2 encoded by the germline V gene are MNHNS and SASEGT. At the junction V is shortened by 3 bases and J by 3 bases, with 6 bases in between. The CDR3 sequence holds 12 residues, the cysteine and phenylalanine included. The DNA shown is the 36-base CDR3, in frame from base 1. What the work shows at the level of the full study, not this receptor alone: Across 45 patients, recipient CMV seropositivity and CMV reactivation were highly associated with TRB clonality; PTCy diversity was similar to CNI/methotrexate controls. The TRB repertoires of T cells infiltrating skin or the GI tract showed only limited overlap with the TRB repertoires found in blood. Donor-recipient similarity was low at 1-2 months but rose over the first year, and later blood repertoires were often dominated by donor CD8+ memory clones.

Sequenced sample: PBMCs. The V and J genes are TRBV6-1 and TRBJ2-7, with no D gene named confidently. The source is a man between 35 and 55 years old in good health, CMV-negative, and a related stem cell transplant donor. The nucleotide sequence reads as follows: TGTGCCAGCAGTGATGGCAGCTACGAGCAGTACTTC. It is translated as CASSDGSYEQYF.